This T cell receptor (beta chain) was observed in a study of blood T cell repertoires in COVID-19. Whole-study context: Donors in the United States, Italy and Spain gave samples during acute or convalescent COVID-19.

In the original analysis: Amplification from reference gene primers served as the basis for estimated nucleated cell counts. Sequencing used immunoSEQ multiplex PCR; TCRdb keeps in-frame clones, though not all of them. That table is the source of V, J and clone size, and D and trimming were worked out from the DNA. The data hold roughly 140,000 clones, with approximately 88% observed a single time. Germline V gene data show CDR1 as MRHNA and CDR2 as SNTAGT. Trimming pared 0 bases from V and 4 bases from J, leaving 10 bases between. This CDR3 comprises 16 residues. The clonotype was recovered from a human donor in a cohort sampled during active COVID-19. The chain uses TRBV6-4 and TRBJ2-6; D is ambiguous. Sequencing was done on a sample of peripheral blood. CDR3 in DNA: TGTGCCAGCAGTGACTCAACGACTTCCGGGGCCAACGTCCTGACTTTC. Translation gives CASSDSTTSGANVLTF.